The 25 T cell receptor beta chains reported below all come from one sample, sequenced in a study of T cells in Graves' hyperthyroidism and ophthalmopathy. Amplified TCR beta CDR3 regions came from RNA transcripts. Initially, a first-round RT-PCR of the TCR CDR3 employed the HTBI primer set. MiXCR, applied by TCRdb to the multiplex PCR reads, yields one record per CDR3 protein. The table lists about 610,000 distinct CDR3 sequences, about 43% of them singletons, with around 8% in the top ten. The sequenced sample was peripheral blood or thyroid tissue (not recorded which). These receptors were taken from a woman aged 18-29 years with Graves' hyperthyroidism.

This clonotype has a count of ten or more. This chain joins TRBV7-8 and TRBJ2-7; D possibly corresponds to TRBD1 (5 bases). Trimming removed 4 bases from V and 3 bases from J, with 7 bases in between. CDR1 is SGHVS, CDR2 FQNEAQ, per germline. The CDR3 has 12 residues. The CDR3 is CASSYRNYEQYF. For the CDR3, the DNA is TGTGCCAGCAGCTACAGGAACTACGAGCAGTACTTC.

The chain is built from TRBV7-9 and TRBJ2-3; 7 nucleotides agree with TRBD2. CDR1 and CDR2 (germline): SEHNR, FQNEAQ (reference sequence). The CDR3 sequence is 15 residues long. The V gene end was trimmed by 5 bases and the J gene end by 11 bases; junction bases not matched to a gene: 16. The CDR3 region is CASSAVGGSSYEQYF. CDR3 nucleotide sequence: TGTGCCAGCAGCGCTGTCGGCGGGAGCTCCTACGAGCAGTATTTT.

The V call is TRBV6-5, the J call TRBJ1-5, with D possibly matching TRBD1 (5 bases). Germline V gene sequence: CDR1 MNHEY, CDR2 SVGAGI. Trimming cost V 0 bases and J 12 bases, with 12 bases left between them. The length of the CDR3 is 13 residues. The CDR3 DNA sequence: TGTGCCAGCAGTTACTCGAATGGGGGTCTCCAGCATTTT. This gives the protein CASSYSNGGLQHF.

The chain carries TRBV20-1 and TRBJ2-7, with TRBD1 matching 7 bases. CDR1 is DFQATT and CDR2 is SNEGSKA in the germline V gene (reference sequence). The CDR3 covers 14 residues. The V and J ends lost 5 bases and 2 bases, in that order; junction bases with no gene match: 9. CDR3 DNA sequence: TGCAGTGCTGGGTTACAGGGGAGCACCTACGAGCAGTACTTC. The encoded protein is CSAGLQGSTYEQYF.

Details on this clonotype: This CDR3 fails to terminate in the conserved phenylalanine or tryptophan, so it likely reflects a read error. This chain links TRBV10-3 with TRBJ2-5; 8 positions match TRBD2. With 10 bases clipped from V and 2 bases from J, the junction kept 6 bases outside the gene matches. This CDR3 has 13 amino acids. Germline-derived CDR1 and CDR2 are ENHRY and SYGVKD. The CDR3 DNA reads TGTGCCACCATGCGGGAGGATCAAGAGACCCAGTACCTC. It codes for CATMREDQETQYL.

The V and J genes are TRBV7-3 and TRBJ2-5; perhaps TRBD2 as D (5 bases). The CDR3 is made up of 16 amino acids. Looked up from germline, CDR1 is SGHTA and CDR2 is FQGTGA. The germline V and J ends were trimmed by 2 bases and 5 bases, with 18 bases remaining between them. The CDR3 sequence: CASSLGAHTREETQYF. The CDR3 DNA sequence: TGTGCCAGCAGCTTAGGAGCACACACGAGGGAGGAGACCCAGTACTTC.

This chain joins TRBV9 and TRBJ1-1, with D tentatively TRBD1 (5 bases). Looked up from germline, CDR1 is SGDLS and CDR2 is YYNGEE. Trimming took off 2 bases at V and 3 bases at J, with 8 bases between the two ends. CDR3 length: 13 residues. CDR3 coding DNA: TGTGCCAGCAGCGTCGGGGGATACACTGAAGCTTTCTTT. It codes for CASSVGGYTEAFF.

This clonotype was detected a few times. This chain uses TRBV10-3 with TRBJ1-3, with a tentative D call TRBD1 (5 bases). The CDR3 consists of 15 residues. Germline V CDR1 and CDR2: ENHRY, SYGVKD. The germline V and J ends were trimmed by 3 bases and 7 bases, with 16 bases remaining between them. The CDR3 reads CAISDLGRGMNTIYF. The CDR3 DNA reads as TGTGCCATCAGTGATTTGGGGAGGGGTATGAACACCATATATTTT.

This chain links TRBV7-2 with TRBJ2-1; 11 bases line up with TRBD2. This CDR3 contains 16 residues. J gave up 12 bases and V 5 bases, and 15 bases lay outside the gene matches. The germline V gene encodes CDR1 SGHTA and CDR2 FQGNSA. The CDR3: CASSRLAGGSAGSQFF. The DNA for the CDR3 is TGTGCCAGCAGCCGGCTAGCGGGAGGTTCCGCGGGTTCGCAGTTCTTC. The complete variable domain, with remaining parts taken from reference TRBV7-2 and TRBJ2-1, reads GAGVSQSPSNKVTEKGKDVELRCDPISGHTALYWYRQSLGQGLEFLIYFQGNSAPDKSGLPSDRFSAERTGGSVSTLTIQRTQQEDSAVYLCASSRLAGGSAGSQFFGPGTRLTVL.

Worth noting for this clonotype: The junction shows a germline mismatch at one end, possibly a read error. The J gene is TRBJ2-7, the V gene TRBV15; D is possibly TRBD1 (6 bases). Germline V gene data show CDR1 as LNHNV and CDR2 as YYDKDF (reference sequence). The CDR3 sequence is 15 residues long. CDR3 in amino acids: CAASSSGDFLYEQYF. CDR3 bases: TGTGCCGCCAGCAGTTCAGGGGATTTTTTGTACGAGCAGTACTTC.

The chain couples TRBV2 to TRBJ1-5; no clear D. V gave up 6 bases and J gave up 11 bases, with 11 bases separating them. CDR1 and CDR2 from the germline V gene are SNHLY and FYNNEI. This CDR3 comprises 11 residues. The CDR3 bases are TGTGCCAGCAGGTCGGTCGGGACCCAGCATTTT. Its protein product is CASRSVGTQHF.

About this clonotype: A much larger clone lies a single base off, so this may be a read error. The chain has TRBV27 and TRBJ2-7, with D possibly matching TRBD2 (6 bases). CDR3 size: 12 residues. The germline gives CDR1 MNHEY, CDR2 SMNVEV (reference sequence). CDR3 region: CASTHPRGESFF. The CDR3, as DNA: TGTGCCAGCACCCATCCGCGGGGCGAATCGTTCTTC.

Turning to this clonotype: Just one base apart from a much larger clone, this may be a read error. The V call is TRBV9, the J call TRBJ1-5, with a weak D call TRBD1 (6 bases). V was cut by 3 bases and J by 3 bases, with 19 bases left in between. Germline CDR1 and CDR2: SGDLS and YYNGEE. There are 17 residues in the CDR3. CDR3 DNA sequence: TGTGCCAGCAGCGCCGAGGGGGGGGGGGGCCCCAATCAGCCCCAGCATTTT. Its translation is CASSAEGGGGPNQPQHF.

This clonotype was observed a handful of times. This rearrangement joins TRBV6-6 to TRBJ2-7; 16 nucleotides line up with TRBD2. The J segment lost 3 bases and the V segment lost 7 bases, leaving 9 bases of the junction unmatched. Germline CDR1 and CDR2: MNHNY and SVGAGI (reference sequence). The CDR3 contains 17 residues. The CDR3 here is CASISGTSGRGLYEQYF. In DNA, the CDR3 is TGTGCCAGCATCTCCGGGACTAGCGGGAGGGGCCTCTACGAGCAGTACTTC.

This chain joins TRBV19 and TRBJ1-6; 10 bases fit TRBD1. This CDR3 region has 16 residues. The germline V gene encodes CDR1 LNHDA and CDR2 SQIVND (reference sequence). The trim removed 7 bases at V and 10 bases at J, leaving 13 bases unmatched. The CDR3 region has the DNA TGTGCCAGTATCAAGGGACAGGGGATACGAGGATCACCCCTCCACTTT. Protein: CASIKGQGIRGSPLHF.

The V call is TRBV12-3 or TRBV12-4, the J call TRBJ1-2; weak D call: TRBD1 (5 bases). This CDR3 has 14 residues. The V gene lost 6 bases and the J gene lost 2 bases, with 13 bases spanning the gap. DNA for the CDR3: TGTGCCAGCAGCCCAGACGGGGGAAACTATGGCTACACCTTC. Protein product: CASSPDGGNYGYTF.

This clonotype was recorded only once. The chain employs TRBV7-8 and TRBJ2-7; 7 bases line up with TRBD1. The CDR3 runs 15 residues. Germline values: CDR1 SGHVS, CDR2 FQNEAQ. J gave up 2 bases and V 4 bases, and 8 bases lay outside the gene matches. The CDR3 loop reads CASSYQTGYPYEQYF. The CDR3 nucleotides read TGTGCCAGCAGCTACCAGACAGGGTACCCCTACGAGCAGTACTTC.

The chain recombines TRBV29-1 with TRBJ2-7; 9 bases agree with TRBD2. V lost 1 base, J lost 3 bases, and 4 bases stayed unmatched. This CDR3 has 14 amino acids. The V gene's germline CDR1 is SQVTM and CDR2 ANQGSEA. Here the CDR3 DNA reads TGCAGCGTTGAAGCGCTAGCGGGGTTCTACGAGCAGTACTTC. Translating gives CSVEALAGFYEQYF.

There are a few counts of this clonotype. At one boundary the junction diverges from the germline segment, which might be a read error. The V call is TRBV24-1, the J call TRBJ2-7; 9 bases fit TRBD1. Germline V gene lookup returns CDR1 KGHDR and CDR2 SFDVKD. The CDR3 covers 14 residues. The CDR3 sequence: CASSPGTGYYEQYF. As DNA, the CDR3 is TGTGCCAGCAGTCCCGGGACAGGGTACTACGAGCAGTACTTC.

The chain joins TRBV20-1 to TRBJ1-2; 8 bases fit TRBD1. V gave up 5 bases and J gave up 4 bases; unmatched junction bases: 6. Germline assignment: CDR1 DFQATT and CDR2 SNEGSKA (reference sequence). The CDR3 totals 13 residues. The CDR3 DNA sequence: TGCAGTGCTGCGGACAGGGAAACCTATGGCTACACCTTC. Its translation: CSAADRETYGYTF.

In regard to this clonotype: A read error may be the cause here, since a much bigger clone is one base away. The chain couples TRBV3-1 to TRBJ1-1; 7 positions agree with TRBD1. V was clipped by 3 bases and J by 8 bases; unmatched bases: 6. From germline, CDR1 is LGHDT and CDR2 YNNKEL (reference sequence). The CDR3 has 13 residues. CDR3 residues: CASSHPEQGEAFF. Written as DNA, the CDR3 is TGTGCCAGCAGCCATCCGGAACAGGGGGAAGCTTTCTTT.

The chain recombines TRBV15 with TRBJ2-2; 9 bases agree with TRBD2. With 1 base clipped from V and 11 bases from J, the junction kept 2 bases outside the gene matches. The CDR3 runs 13 residues. Germline loops: CDR1 LNHNV, CDR2 YYDKDF (reference sequence). CDR3 sequence: CATSRATSGELFF. The CDR3 bases are TGTGCCACCAGCAGAGCGACTAGCGGCGAGCTGTTTTTT.

This clonotype was observed at least ten times. The gene calls are TRBV20-1 and TRBJ1-5; 11 bases line up with TRBD1. Germline loops: CDR1 DFQATT, CDR2 SNEGSKA (reference sequence). The J segment lost 7 bases and the V segment lost 0 bases, leaving 8 bases of the junction unmatched. The CDR3 has 16 amino acids. The CDR3 is CSARDPDRGLRQPQHF. The CDR3 region has the DNA TGCAGTGCTAGAGATCCGGACAGGGGGCTACGACAGCCCCAGCATTTT.

This clonotype was picked up many times. This sequence joins TRBV2 and TRBJ2-3; D may correspond to TRBD1 or TRBD2 (5 bases each). The germline V and J ends were trimmed by 11 bases and 2 bases, with 17 bases remaining between them. The CDR3 extends over 14 amino acids. Germline CDR1 is SNHLY and CDR2 is FYNNEI. This chain's CDR3 is CAGDPGPVTDTQYF. The CDR3 region has the DNA TGTGCCGGGGACCCCGGACCCGTCACAGATACGCAGTATTTT.

This clonotype occurred many times. The chain links TRBV7-2 to TRBJ1-6, with 7 bases aligning to TRBD1. Germline-derived CDR1 and CDR2 are SGHTA and FQGNSA. The CDR3 runs 15 residues. Trimming removed 1 base from V and 10 bases from J; junction bases left unmatched: 7. The CDR3 DNA sequence: TGTGCCAGCAGCTTAGAAGGGGGCCCTGGCTCACCCCTCCACTTT. Protein: CASSLEGGPGSPLHF.